This T cell receptor (beta chain) was sequenced during a study of neurological immune-mediated disorders. Study observations and caveats: Phylogenetic grouping put 18 of 34 multiple sclerosis patients' repertoires into one related-CDR3 cluster, a possible signature. HTLV-1-associated myelopathy led in TCR clonal expansion, while multiple sclerosis ranked lowest, below healthy controls. Private repertoires in all groups were suggested by the finding that expanded clones across subjects shared no CDR3 amino acid sequences.

Germline V gene lookup returns CDR1 SGHTA and CDR2 FQGNSA. The CDR3 has 21 residues. Unmatched junction bases numbered 23, after V lost 5 bases and J lost 0 bases. This clonotype was found many times. Its target is not known. TCRdb independently ran MiXCR on the 5' RACE reads; one entry per CDR3 protein. Of about 82,000 distinct CDR3 sequences listed, approximately 2.4% are singletons. The rearrangement uses TRBV7-2 and TRBJ2-7; 9 nucleotides match TRBD2. This TCR was recovered from a young woman with multiple sclerosis. Sequencing input: PBMCs. CDR3 in DNA: TGTGCCAGCAGCGGAGGGTCGGTTGTAGGCCTAGCGGGGCTTTCCTCCTACGAGCAGTACTTC. Amino acid sequence: CASSGGSVVGLAGLSSYEQYF.